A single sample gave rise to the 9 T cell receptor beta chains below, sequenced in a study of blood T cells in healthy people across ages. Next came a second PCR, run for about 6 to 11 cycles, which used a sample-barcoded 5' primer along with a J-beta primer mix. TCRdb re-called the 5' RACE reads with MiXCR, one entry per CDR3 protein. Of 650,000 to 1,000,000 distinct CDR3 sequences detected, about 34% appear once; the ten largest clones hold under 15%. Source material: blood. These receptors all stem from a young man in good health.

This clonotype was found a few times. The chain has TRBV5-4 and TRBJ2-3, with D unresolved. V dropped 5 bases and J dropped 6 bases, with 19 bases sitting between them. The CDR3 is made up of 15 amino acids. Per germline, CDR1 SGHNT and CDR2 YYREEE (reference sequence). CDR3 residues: CASSAVPGPGDTQYF. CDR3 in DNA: TGTGCCAGCAGTGCCGTCCCCGGGCCCGGGGATACGCAGTATTTT.

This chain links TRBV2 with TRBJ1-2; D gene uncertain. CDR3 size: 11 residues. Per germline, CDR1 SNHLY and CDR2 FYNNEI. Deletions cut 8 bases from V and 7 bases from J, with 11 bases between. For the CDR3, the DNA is TGTGCCAGCCTCGGGAGTGGTGGCTACACCTTC. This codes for CASLGSGGYTF. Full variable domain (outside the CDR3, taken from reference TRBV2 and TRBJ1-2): EPEVTQTPSHQVTQMGQEVILRCVPISNHLYFYWYRQILGQKVEFLVSFYNNEISEKSEIFDDQFSVERPDGSNFTLKIRSTKLEDSAMYFCASLGSGGYTFGSGTRLTVV.

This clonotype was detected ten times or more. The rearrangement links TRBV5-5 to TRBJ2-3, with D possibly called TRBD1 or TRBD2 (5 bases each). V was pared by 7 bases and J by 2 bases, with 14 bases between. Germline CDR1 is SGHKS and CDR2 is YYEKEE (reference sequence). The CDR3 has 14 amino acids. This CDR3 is CASSGDASTDTQYF. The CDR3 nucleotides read TGTGCCAGCTCCGGGGACGCCTCCACAGATACGCAGTATTTT. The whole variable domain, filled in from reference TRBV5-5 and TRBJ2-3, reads DAGVTQSPTHLIKTRGQQVTLRCSPISGHKSVSWYQQVLGQGPQFIFQYYEKEERGRGNFPDRFSARQFPNYSSELNVNALLLGDSALYLCASSGDASTDTQYFGPGTRLTVL.

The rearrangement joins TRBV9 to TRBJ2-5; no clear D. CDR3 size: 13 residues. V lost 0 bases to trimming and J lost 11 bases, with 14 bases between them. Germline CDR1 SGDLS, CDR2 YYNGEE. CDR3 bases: TGTGCCAGCAGCGTAGGTCTAGTCAATGAGCAGTACTTC. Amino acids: CASSVGLVNEQYF.

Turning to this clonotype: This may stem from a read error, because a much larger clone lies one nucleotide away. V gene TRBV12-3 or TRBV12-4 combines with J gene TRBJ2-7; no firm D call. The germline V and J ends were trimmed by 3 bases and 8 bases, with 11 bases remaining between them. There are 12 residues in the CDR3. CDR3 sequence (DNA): TGTGCCAGCAGTTTTAAGATACCCAAGCAGTACTTC. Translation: CASSFKIPKQYF.

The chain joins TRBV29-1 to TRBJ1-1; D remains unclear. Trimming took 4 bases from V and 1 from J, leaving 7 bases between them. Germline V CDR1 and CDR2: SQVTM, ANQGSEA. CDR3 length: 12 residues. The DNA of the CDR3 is TGCAGCGTTGTTCTAGGGAACACTGAAGCTTTCTTT. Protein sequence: CSVVLGNTEAFF.

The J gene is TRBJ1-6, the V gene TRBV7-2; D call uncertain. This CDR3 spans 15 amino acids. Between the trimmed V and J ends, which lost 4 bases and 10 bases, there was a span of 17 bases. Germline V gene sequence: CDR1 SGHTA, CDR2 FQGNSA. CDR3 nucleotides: TGTGCCAGCAGCTCTGCTGGTAATTTCTACTCACCCCTCCACTTT. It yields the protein CASSSAGNFYSPLHF. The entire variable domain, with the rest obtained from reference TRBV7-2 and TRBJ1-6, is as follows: GAGVSQSPSNKVTEKGKDVELRCDPISGHTALYWYRQSLGQGLEFLIYFQGNSAPDKSGLPSDRFSAERTGGSVSTLTIQRTQQEDSAVYLCASSSAGNFYSPLHFGNGTRLTVT.

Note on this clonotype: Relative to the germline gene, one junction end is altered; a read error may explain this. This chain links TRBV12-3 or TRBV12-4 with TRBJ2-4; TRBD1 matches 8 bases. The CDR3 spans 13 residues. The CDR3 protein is CASSPGQAAQQYF. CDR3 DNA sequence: TGTGCTAGCAGTCCGGGACAGGCCGCCCAGCAGTACTTC.

The CDR3 nucleotides are TGTGCCAGCAGTTCCCTAGGAAGACAGGGGCTCAATCAGCCCCAGCATTTT. Translating gives CASSSLGRQGLNQPQHF. The V and J genes are TRBV28 and TRBJ1-5, with 8 bases lining up with TRBD1. The V and J ends lost 4 bases and 3 bases, in that order; junction bases with no gene match: 11. The CDR3 contains 17 residues. Germline V lookup: CDR1 MDHEN, CDR2 SYDVKM.